The TCR beta chain described here comes from a study of shared clonotypes between healthy human individuals. Across the study: Used for every donor were three CD4 naive, three CD4 memory, two CD8 naive and one CD8 memory plate.

Germline V gene data show CDR1 as SGHTS and CDR2 as YDEGEE. The V end lost 3 bases, the J end lost 8 bases, and 12 bases lay between the germline ends. The CDR3 loop spans 13 amino acids. Overall study findings and caveats: Lower generation probabilities were found for non-shared clonotypes than for those shared by all four donors. Compared with memory subsets, naive subsets generally had larger estimated richness.

This table comes from immunoSEQ multiplex PCR, and its TCRdb copy is limited to in-frame clones, with some not included. This sample has around 700,000 clones; 60% to 80% occur once, and the top ten carry approximately 1.8%. On this clone itself: Antigen specificity is unknown.

This chain uses TRBV5-8 with TRBJ2-4; D is possibly TRBD2 (5 bases). The material sequenced was memory CD4+ T cells sorted from blood. Subset indicated: CD45RA-negative fraction. This receptor was obtained from a woman aged 30 to 39 in good health. The DNA of the CDR3 is TGTGCCAGCAGCTCGATGGGAGTCGACATTCAGTACTTC. The encoded protein is CASSSMGVDIQYF.